This TCR beta chain was documented in a study of cytomegalovirus exposure and HLA in healthy donors. This CDR3 comprises 12 residues. The germline gives CDR1 SGHNT, CDR2 YENEEA. V dropped 2 bases and J dropped 6 bases, with 4 bases sitting between them. The repertoire was sequenced with immunoSEQ multiplex PCR; TCRdb's copy has only in-frame clones and lacks some. This sample has under 50,000 clones, with 94% found just once. The receptor was derived from a woman under 30 in good health and CMV-seropositive. The specimen sequenced was PBMCs. The genes are TRBV11-3 and TRBJ1-4; D gene uncertain. In nucleotides, the CDR3 is TGTGCCAGCAGCTTACGGGATGAAAAACTGTTTTTT. Translation gives CASSLRDEKLFF.